This TCR beta chain stems from a study of vaccination and CD4 T cells after COVID-19. With the Oncomine TCR Beta short-read assay, DNA from cultured CD4+ T cells was sequenced. TCRdb reanalysed the PCR reads using MiXCR and keeps one entry per CDR3 protein. The sample holds around 18,000 distinct CDR3 sequences, roughly 50% seen once. CDR3 length equals 15 residues. Trimming stripped 3 bases from V and 8 bases from J, with 14 bases between. CDR1 is MNHEY, CDR2 SMNVEV, per germline (reference sequence). This clonotype was observed a handful of times. What it recognizes is unknown. Treatment: roughly 10-day PBMC culture with coronavirus spike peptide pools or control peptides (ViraFEST assay).

V gene TRBV27 combines with J gene TRBJ1-6; D gene unclear. The source of this sequence is a human donor who had recovered from COVID-19. The sample was CD4+ T cells from blood, cultured in vitro. CDR3 sequence (DNA): TGTGCCAGCAGTTTCAGGAATCCTTCGGATTCACCCCTCCACTTT. It encodes CASSFRNPSDSPLHF.